The clone carrying this T cell receptor beta chain appeared once. In the authors' methods: Counts of nucleated cells, estimated from reference gene primer amplification, were obtained. The data were produced by immunoSEQ multiplex PCR, yet TCRdb's version contains in-frame clones alone and is incomplete. D and trimming were read from the DNA, whereas the V and J calls and clone size are those reported in that table. The table lists about 52,000 clones, about 88% of them singletons. Germline V gene sequence: CDR1 SGDLS, CDR2 YYNGEE. V was clipped by 0 bases and J by 2 bases; unmatched bases: 2. This CDR3 comprises 15 residues. This entry belongs to a study of blood T cell repertoires in COVID-19. As for the study in general: Sources were T cells, B-cell-depleted T cells, or PBMCs; the material itself was cDNA or gDNA.

The V gene is TRBV9, the J gene TRBJ1-5; 7 nucleotides align to TRBD1. The sample comprised peripheral blood. The TCR sequence derives from a human donor with active COVID-19. The donor label of this sample is uncertain. The CDR3 here is CASSVDGQGNQPQHF. The CDR3 DNA reads as TGTGCCAGCAGCGTAGACGGACAGGGCAATCAGCCCCAGCATTTT.